The 5 T cell receptor beta chains below were found in one sample sequenced in a study of post-analysis software for immune sequencing data. Overall study results and limits: Five or six TRBV segments (TRBV5-6, TRBV5-1 and TRBV20-1 among them) occurred more frequently in patients than in controls.

The TCR beta cDNA libraries carried unique molecular identifiers. Via MiXCR, TCRdb re-called the PCR reads, giving one row per CDR3 protein. The top ten hold about 1.6% of the sample, which has over 150,000 distinct CDR3 sequences, around 30% seen once. Their antigens remain unidentified. The sample comprised blood. These receptors were taken from a girl aged 10-17 years with multiple sclerosis.

This clonotype appeared many times. CDR3 in DNA: TGTGCTAGTGGTCCCACCGAAAAATTAGTCGTCGATGAGCAGTTCTTC. It yields the protein CASGPTEKLVVDEQFF. The chain joins TRBV12-5 to TRBJ2-1; D remains ambiguous. Germline CDR1 is LGHNT and CDR2 is FRNRAP. V was clipped by 5 bases and J by 8 bases, with 22 bases between them. This CDR3 contains 16 residues.

This clonotype has ten or more counts. V is TRBV20-1 and J is TRBJ1-2, with 9 bases matching TRBD1. The CDR3 has 15 amino acids. Germline V gene data show CDR1 as DFQATT and CDR2 as SNEGSKA (reference sequence). V lost 3 bases and J lost 4; bases outside the gene matches: 9. The CDR3 region has the DNA TGCAGTGCTAGTAAACAGGGGGCGCCGGGCTATGGCTACACCTTC. It is translated as CSASKQGAPGYGYTF.

The chain is built from TRBV5-5 and TRBJ1-5; TRBD1 is a possible D gene (6 bases). Germline CDR1 SGHKS, CDR2 YYEKEE (reference sequence). The CDR3 loop spans 15 amino acids. The V end lost 2 bases, the J end lost 7 bases, and 16 bases lay between the germline ends. The CDR3: CASSFRGGPNQPQHF. CDR3 sequence (DNA): TGTGCCAGCAGCTTCCGAGGGGGGCCCAACCAGCCCCAGCATTTT.

The rearrangement links TRBV21-1 to TRBJ2-5. TRBV21-1 is marked as a pseudogene. The CDR3 loop spans 14 amino acids. The CDR3 region has the DNA TGTGCCAGCAGCCGACATCCGGATGTGGAGACCCAGTACTTC. Translated: CASSRHPDVETQYF.

This clonotype has only a few counts. The chain uses TRBV11-2 and TRBJ2-7, with D uncertain. With 5 bases removed from V and 7 bases from J, the gap between germline ends came to 12 bases. Germline V CDR1 and CDR2: SGHAT, FQNNGV. The CDR3 has 12 residues. The CDR3 reads CASSTLLGEQYF. CDR3 coding DNA: TGTGCCAGCAGCACTCTTTTAGGTGAGCAGTACTTC.